The sequence of this T cell receptor beta chain was determined in a study of blood T cell repertoires in COVID-19. In its sample, this clone was seen a few times. In the authors' methods: Amplification with reference gene primers provided the estimates of nucleated cell counts. Clones were sequenced by immunoSEQ multiplex PCR, and TCRdb holds only the in-frame ones, with some missing. From that table come the V and J calls and clone size; the DNA was used to work out D and trimming. The table lists roughly 43,000 clones, approximately 84% of them singletons. The CDR3 length is 16 residues. Germline assignment: CDR1 SGHTA and CDR2 FQGNSA. The germline V and J ends were trimmed by 5 bases and 1 base, with 17 bases remaining between them.

This receptor was identified in an older woman in a cohort sampled during active COVID-19. This chain uses TRBV7-2 with TRBJ1-1; perhaps TRBD1 as D (5 bases). The sequenced material came from peripheral blood. The CDR3 is CASSTAGFGANTEAFF. The CDR3 DNA sequence: TGTGCCAGCAGCACAGCGGGGTTCGGGGCGAACACTGAAGCTTTCTTT.